Listed here are 24 T cell receptor beta chains from one sample, sequenced in a study of shared clonotypes between healthy human individuals. Naive CD8 cells lacked CD45RO, underwent positive selection for CCR7 and left out terminally differentiated effector memory CD45RA+ cells. Measured with immunoSEQ multiplex PCR; TCRdb has only the in-frame clones, and not every one. The sample has over 2,000,000 clones; 80% to 95% are singletons. Material for sequencing was naive CD8+ T cells from PBMCs. These receptors all stem from a man between 18 and 35 years old in good health. Some clones in this sample may be carry-over from other donors' samples.

A single count supports this clone. V is TRBV9 and J is TRBJ1-4, with D possibly TRBD1 on 5 matching bases. Per germline, CDR1 SGDLS and CDR2 YYNGEE. Trimming removed 0 bases from V and 7 bases from J, with 13 bases in between. The CDR3 is 15 residues long. DNA of the CDR3: TGTGCCAGCAGCGTAGAAGGACGAAGGGGTGAAAAACTGTTTTTT. It encodes CASSVEGRRGEKLFF.

The V gene is TRBV28, the J gene TRBJ2-7; 7 nucleotides align to TRBD2. The CDR3 totals 15 residues. The germline gives CDR1 MDHEN, CDR2 SYDVKM. The V segment lost 2 bases and the J segment 2 bases; nucleotides outside the gene matches: 6. The CDR3 DNA sequence: TGTGCCAGCAGTTTAGGCCTAGCGGAAACCTACGAGCAGTACTTC. The encoded protein is CASSLGLAETYEQYF.

This chain links TRBV28 with TRBJ2-3, with 13 bases identical to TRBD2. V lost 7 bases and J lost 5; bases outside the gene matches: 9. Germline V gene lookup returns CDR1 MDHEN and CDR2 SYDVKM. This CDR3 comprises 16 residues. CDR3 nucleotides: TGTGCCAGCAAAATACGGACTAGCGGGAGAAAAGATACGCAGTATTTT. Its translation: CASKIRTSGRKDTQYF.

The chain combines TRBV10-3 with TRBJ1-2; tentative D call: TRBD1 (5 bases). This CDR3 has 13 residues. V gave up 6 bases and J gave up 3 bases, with 11 bases separating them. Per the germline V gene, CDR1 is ENHRY and CDR2 is SYGVKD. In DNA, the CDR3 is TGTGCCATCAGGGGGACCTCCCACTATGGCTACACCTTC. As protein: CAIRGTSHYGYTF.

CDR3 in DNA: TGTGCCTGGAGTGTTTTAGGGTGGAATCAGCCCCAGCATTTT. The encoded protein is CAWSVLGWNQPQHF. This chain uses TRBV30 with TRBJ1-5; D is ambiguous. V dropped 0 bases and J dropped 4 bases, with 10 bases sitting between them. This CDR3 spans 14 amino acids. Germline V lookup: CDR1 GTSNPN, CDR2 SVGIG (reference sequence).

The genes are TRBV5-6 and TRBJ2-5; 12 bases match TRBD1. The J segment lost 8 bases and the V segment lost 3 bases, leaving 2 bases of the junction unmatched. CDR3 length equals 13 residues. The germline gives CDR1 SGHDT, CDR2 YYEEEE. Here the CDR3 reads CASSSGQGATQYF. The CDR3 coding sequence is TGTGCCAGCAGCTCGGGACAGGGGGCAACCCAGTACTTC.

This clone was observed a handful of times. The rearrangement joins TRBV6-5 to TRBJ1-3; unclear D gene. Between the trimmed V and J ends, which lost 10 bases and 0 bases, there was a span of 7 bases. Germline lookup yields CDR1 MNHEY and CDR2 SVGAGI. The CDR3 consists of 12 residues. CDR3 residues: CATHSSGNTIYF. The CDR3 nucleotides read TGTGCCACCCACAGCTCTGGAAACACCATATATTTT.

This chain connects TRBV7-9 to TRBJ1-1; D is uncertain. V shed 5 bases and J shed 6 bases, with 19 bases lying between them. This CDR3 has 15 residues. Germline CDR1 and CDR2: SEHNR and FQNEAQ (reference sequence). CDR3: CASSQPFGVDAEAFF. The CDR3 DNA reads TGTGCCAGCAGCCAACCCTTTGGGGTGGATGCTGAAGCTTTCTTT.

This chain uses TRBV5-1 with TRBJ2-2, with 8 bases matching TRBD2. This CDR3 has 19 residues. The germline gives CDR1 SGHRS, CDR2 YFSETQ. Trimming at V came to 4 bases and at J to 6 bases, leaving 20 bases not matched to a gene. The CDR3 nucleotides are TGCGCCAGCAGCCCCGGCATGCTAGCGGGCCCCCCTGAGGCCGGGGAGCTGTTTTTT. It codes for CASSPGMLAGPPEAGELFF.

Points on this clone: Other DNA sequences from this sample encode an identical CDR3 as well. The chain recombines TRBV9 with TRBJ2-5, with no clear D. The length of the CDR3 is 11 residues. Germline values: CDR1 SGDLS, CDR2 YYNGEE. Trimming removed 4 bases from V and 4 bases from J, with 5 bases in between. The CDR3 DNA reads as TGTGCCAGCAGCCCCGGAGAGACCCAGTACTTC. It yields the protein CASSPGETQYF.

The chain links TRBV6-6 to TRBJ2-1; no clear D gene. The CDR3 extends over 14 amino acids. The germline V gene encodes CDR1 MNHNY and CDR2 SVGAGI (reference sequence). V lost 2 bases and J 9 bases, leaving 14 bases between the germline ends. The CDR3: CASSYRDTMGEQFF. The CDR3 nucleotides read TGTGCCAGCAGTTACCGAGACACTATGGGTGAGCAGTTCTTC.

The chain combines TRBV9 with TRBJ2-1, with TRBD1 matching 8 bases. The trim removed 0 bases at V and 7 bases at J, leaving 9 bases unmatched. In germline, CDR1 is SGDLS, CDR2 YYNGEE. This CDR3 is 16 amino acids long. The CDR3 DNA follows: TGTGCCAGCAGCGTAGCTACAGGGGGATTGAAAAATGAGCAGTTCTTC. It codes for CASSVATGGLKNEQFF. The whole variable domain, filled in from reference TRBV9 and TRBJ2-1, reads DSGVTQTPKHLITATGQRVTLRCSPRSGDLSVYWYQQSLDQGLQFLIQYYNGEERAKGNILERFSAQQFPDLHSELNLSSLELGDSALYFCASSVATGGLKNEQFFGPGTRLTVL.

In its sample, this clone was seen a few times. The rearrangement joins TRBV6-1 to TRBJ1-1; the D gene is possibly TRBD1 (5 bases). The V and J ends lost 8 bases and 1 base respectively, with 5 bases between them. Germline CDR1 and CDR2: MNHNS and SASEGT. CDR3 length: 11 residues. This CDR3 is CASGQNTEAFF. CDR3 nucleotides: TGTGCCAGCGGACAGAACACTGAAGCTTTCTTT.

V and J are TRBV29-1 and TRBJ1-1; D may be TRBD1 (5 bases). The CDR3 spans 13 residues. Germline V CDR1 and CDR2: SQVTM, ANQGSEA. Trimming took off 4 bases at V and 6 bases at J, with 15 bases between the two ends. The CDR3 spells CSVVAGWVAEAFF. The CDR3 region has the DNA TGCAGCGTTGTTGCAGGGTGGGTGGCTGAAGCTTTCTTT. The complete variable domain, with remaining parts taken from reference TRBV29-1 and TRBJ1-1, reads SAVISQKPSRDICQRGTSLTIQCQVDSQVTMMFWYRQQPGQSLTLIATANQGSEATYESGFVIDKFPISRPNLTFSTLTVSNMSPEDSSIYLCSVVAGWVAEAFFGQGTRLTVV.

V usage is TRBV30 and J usage is TRBJ2-7, with TRBD1 identical over 9 bases. CDR1 GTSNPN and CDR2 SVGIG come from the germline V gene (reference sequence). The CDR3 is made up of 14 amino acids. The J segment lost 3 bases and the V segment lost 1 base, leaving 4 bases of the junction unmatched. DNA for the CDR3: TGTGCCTGGAGTGAGGTGACAGGGGGCTACGAGCAGTACTTC. As protein: CAWSEVTGGYEQYF.

The gene calls are TRBV29-1 and TRBJ1-2; D is unresolved. This CDR3 comprises 13 residues. The germline gives CDR1 SQVTM, CDR2 ANQGSEA. V was shortened by 2 bases and J by 8 bases, with 15 bases between the two germline ends. The CDR3 here is CSVESWREWGYTF. CDR3 DNA sequence: TGCAGCGTTGAATCCTGGAGGGAATGGGGCTACACCTTC.

Note on this clone: Other DNA sequences in this specimen translate into the identical CDR3. This rearrangement joins TRBV27 to TRBJ2-7; TRBD1 aligns across 9 bases. J was trimmed by 3 bases and V by 1 base; bases with no gene match: 1. Germline assignment: CDR1 MNHEY and CDR2 SMNVEV (reference sequence). The CDR3 consists of 14 residues. The CDR3 DNA follows: TGTGCCAGCAGTTTATTGGGACAGGGCTACGAGCAGTACTTC. This translates into CASSLLGQGYEQYF.

This clone was counted once. The chain uses TRBV27 and TRBJ1-5, with D possibly TRBD1 on 5 matching bases. Trimming removed 3 bases from V and 6 bases from J, with 12 bases in between. Germline loops: CDR1 MNHEY, CDR2 SMNVEV (reference sequence). This CDR3 comprises 14 residues. CDR3 residues: CASSLIGTTQPQHF. Written as DNA, the CDR3 is TGTGCCAGCAGTTTGATAGGGACGACTCAGCCCCAGCATTTT.

This clone has a single count. Mismatch with germline at one junction end may stem from a read error. The chain combines TRBV19 with TRBJ2-1; D is uncertain. Germline CDR1 reads LNHDA; CDR2 reads SQIVND (reference sequence). This CDR3 is built from 14 residues. DNA for the CDR3: TGTGCCAGTAGTATTTCCGGTCACTTCGATGAGCGGTTCTTC. Translated, it gives CASSISGHFDERFF.

This clone has only one observation. The CDR3 reads CASSLYGTYSNQPQHF. The CDR3 DNA follows: TGTGCCAGCAGCTTATACGGGACATATAGCAATCAGCCCCAGCATTTT. The genes are TRBV7-2 and TRBJ1-5, with D possibly being TRBD1 (6 bases). Germline V gene data show CDR1 as SGHTA and CDR2 as FQGNSA. V lost 2 bases and J lost 0, with 11 bases in between. The CDR3 spans 16 residues.

In regard to this clone: Within the sample, other DNA sequences also encode this same CDR3. This chain joins TRBV19 and TRBJ2-6; D uncertain. The CDR3 is made up of 12 amino acids. V shed 6 bases and J shed 4 bases, with 4 bases lying between them. CDR1 and CDR2 (germline): LNHDA, SQIVND (reference sequence). CDR3: CASRSGANVLTF. Written as DNA, the CDR3 is TGTGCCAGTAGGTCCGGGGCCAACGTCCTGACTTTC.

J is TRBJ2-1 and V is TRBV4-1, with TRBD2 as a possible D gene (6 bases). CDR1 and CDR2 (germline): MGHRA, YSYEKL. The length of the CDR3 is 17 residues. Trimming took 3 bases from V and 4 from J, leaving 19 bases between them. The CDR3 spells CASSQEPGTSKYNEQFF. The DNA of the CDR3 is TGCGCCAGCAGCCAGGAACCCGGGACTTCCAAATACAATGAGCAGTTCTTC.

The chain combines TRBV6-1 with TRBJ2-7; TRBD2 might be the D (7 bases). The CDR3 contains 14 residues. V lost 5 bases and J 2 bases, leaving 13 bases between the germline ends. The germline gives CDR1 MNHNS, CDR2 SASEGT. The CDR3 DNA reads as TGTGCCAGCAGTCCCCGGGGGGCGGCCTACGAGCAGTACTTC. Amino acid sequence: CASSPRGAAYEQYF.

The chain joins TRBV7-3 to TRBJ2-3; 7 bases fit TRBD2. Germline V gene lookup returns CDR1 SGHTA and CDR2 FQGTGA. The V gene end was trimmed by 3 bases and the J gene end by 0 bases; junction bases not matched to a gene: 0. The CDR3 runs 14 residues. The CDR3 region is CASSFSGSTDTQYF. In DNA, the CDR3 is TGTGCCAGCAGCTTTAGCGGGAGCACAGATACGCAGTATTTT.